This T cell receptor beta chain emerged from a study of vaccination and CD4 T cells after COVID-19. Study-level background: Median draw time for post-COVID samples was 90 to 130 days post-diagnosis (range 35 to 161).

Cultured CD4+ T-cell DNA underwent Oncomine TCR Beta short-read sequencing. TCRdb itself ran the PCR reads through MiXCR, one entry per CDR3 protein. The data contain some 10,000 distinct CDR3 sequences, about 50% of them seen just once; the ten biggest clones take up around 31%. Treatment indicated: roughly 11-day PBMC culture with coronavirus spike peptide pools or control peptides (ViraFEST assay). In its sample, this clonotype was seen a few times. Antigen specificity is unknown. The receptor was derived from a human donor who had recovered from COVID-19. The specimen was CD4+ T cells from blood, cultured in vitro.

CDR3 DNA sequence: TGTGCCATCAGCTGGGGACCGGGAGAGACCCAGTACTTC. Protein sequence: CAISWGPGETQYF. V gene TRBV10-3 combines with J gene TRBJ2-5; tentatively, D is TRBD1 or TRBD2 (5 bases each). The CDR3 sequence is 13 residues long. V lost 6 bases and J 4 bases, leaving 12 bases between the germline ends. Germline V CDR1 and CDR2: ENHRY, SYGVKD.